This TCR beta chain was sequenced for a study of OX40 agonist ivuxolimab in advanced cancers. Study-wide context: Mean age around 64 years, range 23 to 79; around 80% male.

Sequenced by immunoSEQ multiplex PCR; TCRdb stores in-frame clones only, minus some. The table shows approximately 10,000 clones, with about 81% occurring only once. This clone was picked up a small number of times. The antigen remains unidentified. Whole-study findings and limits: Relatively little clonal expansion, among the lowest observed, appeared in partial responders at 0.1-3.0 mg/kg. Dose levels from 0.1 to 3.0 mg/kg saw CD4+ and CD8+ blood T cells expand clonally by week 6. Compared with CD4+, CD8+ T cells on average had more expanded clones.

This TCR was sampled from an adult with an advanced solid tumor such as melanoma, head and neck, liver or kidney cancer. The sequencing used CD4+ or CD8+ T cells sorted from blood, collected in a trial of the OX40 agonist ivuxolimab.

This CDR3 reads CASSFVGYNEQFF. CDR3 coding DNA: TGCGCCAGCAGTTTCGTGGGGTACAATGAGCAGTTCTTC. The chain employs TRBV5-1 and TRBJ2-1; no firm D call. The germline V gene has CDR1 SGHRS and CDR2 YFSETQ. The V end lost 5 bases, the J end lost 4 bases, and 10 bases lay between the germline ends. The CDR3 loop spans 13 amino acids.